These 9 T cell receptor beta chains share one sample of origin, sequenced in a study of T cell responses to AZD1222 COVID-19 vaccine. Sequencing used immunoSEQ multiplex PCR; TCRdb keeps in-frame clones, though not all of them. The table includes about 160,000 clones, roughly 86% detected once. The source material was peripheral blood, sampled on day 0 of AZD1222 vaccination. The receptors here all came from an adult in good health.

This rearrangement joins TRBV6-5 to TRBJ1-5; D call uncertain. The CDR3 runs 15 residues. The V gene lost 6 bases and the J gene lost 7 bases, with 19 bases spanning the gap. Germline V lookup: CDR1 MNHEY, CDR2 SVGAGI. The CDR3 bases are TGTGCCAGCAGGGAGGACTCAATGGTCGGACAGCCCCAGCATTTT. Translating gives CASREDSMVGQPQHF.

V usage is TRBV19 and J usage is TRBJ2-7, with D possibly matching TRBD2 (6 bases). From germline, CDR1 is LNHDA and CDR2 SQIVND (reference sequence). The CDR3 runs 15 residues. Trimming pared 9 bases from V and 1 base from J, leaving 19 bases between. CDR3: CASAGDSASSYEQYF. For the CDR3, the DNA is TGTGCCAGCGCCGGGGACTCGGCCTCGTCCTACGAGCAGTACTTC.

The chain recombines TRBV10-3 with TRBJ1-6; tentatively, D is TRBD1 (5 bases). The CDR3 spans 12 residues. In germline, CDR1 is ENHRY, CDR2 SYGVKD. Between the trimmed V and J ends, which lost 6 bases and 7 bases, there was a span of 7 bases. The DNA for the CDR3 is TGTGCCATCAGCAGACAGAATTCACCCCTCCACTTT. It specifies CAISRQNSPLHF.

The chain employs TRBV5-4 and TRBJ1-2; the match to TRBD1 covers 8 bases. Trimming took 0 bases from V and 5 from J; bases not matched to a gene: 6. CDR1 SGHNT and CDR2 YYREEE come from the germline V gene (reference sequence). The CDR3 contains 15 residues. The DNA for the CDR3 is TGTGCCAGCAGCTTGGACCAGGGGGCGGGTTATGGCTACACCTTC. Its protein product is CASSLDQGAGYGYTF.

V is TRBV4-1 and J is TRBJ2-7, with 9 bases matching TRBD1. V lost 3 bases to trimming and J lost 6 bases; unmatched junction nucleotides: 6. There are 14 residues in the CDR3. Germline CDR1 and CDR2: MGHRA and YSYEKL. CDR3 DNA sequence: TGCGCCAGCAGCCAGGGGGACAGGGTCGGCGAGCAGTACTTC. Its protein is CASSQGDRVGEQYF.

This chain joins TRBV18 and TRBJ2-3, with D possibly being TRBD1 (5 bases). Trimming removed 3 bases from V and 0 bases from J, with 10 bases in between. The germline V gene encodes CDR1 KGHSH and CDR2 LQKENI. CDR3 length: 15 residues. The DNA for the CDR3 is TGTGCCAGCTCACCTTTACAGGCTAGCACAGATACGCAGTATTTT. It encodes CASSPLQASTDTQYF.

The chain couples TRBV4-2 to TRBJ2-7; the match to TRBD1 covers 9 bases. J was trimmed by 4 bases and V by 4 bases; bases with no gene match: 5. The CDR3 has 14 residues. Looked up from germline, CDR1 is LGHNA and CDR2 is YNFKEQ. DNA of the CDR3: TGTGCCAGCAGCCCACTCGGGACAGGGTACGAGCAGTACTTC. Translated: CASSPLGTGYEQYF.

The chain carries TRBV10-3 and TRBJ2-5, with no clear D. V shed 9 bases and J shed 5 bases, with 16 bases lying between them. The CDR3 extends over 13 amino acids. Germline CDR1 reads ENHRY; CDR2 reads SYGVKD. CDR3 sequence reads: CAMTFEADETQYF. In nucleotides, the CDR3 is TGTGCCATGACGTTCGAGGCCGATGAGACCCAGTACTTC.

This clone turned up a few times. The chain uses TRBV6-1 and TRBJ1-1; 8 bases match TRBD1. The CDR3 covers 13 residues. Per germline, CDR1 MNHNS and CDR2 SASEGT. With 5 bases clipped from V and 7 bases from J, the junction kept 6 bases outside the gene matches. CDR3 sequence: CASSSTGGGEAFF. In DNA form, the CDR3 reads TGTGCCAGCAGTTCCACAGGGGGTGGTGAAGCTTTCTTT.